These 12 T cell receptor beta chains share one sample of origin, sequenced in a study of cytomegalovirus exposure and HLA in healthy donors. In the PCR, 60 Vbeta and 13 Jbeta primers were used. Sequencing used immunoSEQ multiplex PCR; TCRdb keeps in-frame clones, though not all of them. Of about 180,000 clones listed, 65% to 80% are singletons. Material for sequencing was PBMCs. The receptors shown here come from a woman aged 30 to 39 in good health and CMV-seropositive.

The V and J genes are TRBV29-1 and TRBJ2-6; TRBD1 agrees at 10 bases. Germline trimming cut 5 bases from V and 0 bases from J; bases unmatched to any gene: 10. CDR1 is SQVTM, CDR2 ANQGSEA, per germline. The CDR3 is 18 residues long. CDR3: CSVRLGQGTFSGANVLTF. The CDR3 region has the DNA TGCAGCGTTAGATTGGGACAGGGGACATTCTCTGGGGCCAACGTCCTGACTTTC.

The chain couples TRBV11-3 to TRBJ2-3, with 11 bases that match TRBD2. Germline CDR1 SGHNT, CDR2 YENEEA. This CDR3 has 18 residues. J gave up 5 bases and V 4 bases, and 14 bases lay outside the gene matches. CDR3 residues: CASSSGAGLAEMIDTQYF. CDR3 nucleotides: TGTGCCAGCAGCTCCGGAGCGGGACTAGCGGAAATGATAGATACGCAGTATTTT. Supplemented by reference TRBV11-3 and TRBJ2-3, the full variable domain reads EAGVVQSPRYKIIEKKQPVAFWCNPISGHNTLYWYLQNLGQGPELLIRYENEEAVDDSQLPKDRFSAERLKGVDSTLKIQPAELGDSAVYLCASSSGAGLAEMIDTQYFGPGTRLTVL.

There are a few counts of this clone. This chain connects TRBV28 to TRBJ1-5; D is perhaps TRBD1 (5 bases). Per the germline V gene, CDR1 is MDHEN and CDR2 is SYDVKM. V was clipped by 7 bases and J by 1 base, with 5 bases between them. The CDR3 runs 12 residues. The CDR3 DNA reads as TGTGCCAGCACAGGGAGCAATCAGCCCCAGCATTTT. This codes for CASTGSNQPQHF.

This chain uses TRBV7-2 with TRBJ1-5; 7 nucleotides agree with TRBD1. The germline V gene encodes CDR1 SGHTA and CDR2 FQGNSA. V trimming: 4 bases; J trimming: 4 bases; junction bases outside the gene matches: 7. CDR3 length: 15 residues. The CDR3 region is CASSSDRAKNQPQHF. Here the CDR3 DNA reads TGTGCCAGCAGCTCCGACAGGGCAAAGAATCAGCCCCAGCATTTT.

This chain connects TRBV6-6 to TRBJ2-1, with a tentative D call TRBD1 (5 bases). This CDR3 has 12 residues. The V gene lost 6 bases and the J gene lost 3 bases, with 6 bases spanning the gap. CDR1 is MNHNY and CDR2 is SVGAGI in the germline V gene (reference sequence). The CDR3 protein is CASSQGYNEQFF. CDR3 nucleotides: TGTGCCAGCAGCCAGGGCTACAATGAGCAGTTCTTC.

The chain is built from TRBV6-4 and TRBJ2-2, with 7 bases matching TRBD2. This CDR3 spans 16 amino acids. Losses at the gene ends were 2 bases for V and 1 base for J; bases not matched to a gene: 4. Germline V gene lookup returns CDR1 MRHNA and CDR2 SNTAGT. CDR3 protein: CASSDGAGENTGELFF. For the CDR3, the DNA is TGTGCCAGCAGTGACGGGGCGGGGGAGAACACCGGGGAGCTGTTTTTT.

The V gene is TRBV6-4, the J gene TRBJ2-3; 10 bases map to TRBD2. This CDR3 has 15 amino acids. Per the germline V gene, CDR1 is MRHNA and CDR2 is SNTAGT. V shed 5 bases, J shed 2 bases, and the junction held 4 bases outside the gene matches. The CDR3 DNA follows: TGTGCCAGCAGTTTACTAGCGGGGCCCACAGATACGCAGTATTTT. It is translated as CASSLLAGPTDTQYF.

The chain joins TRBV7-8 to TRBJ1-1; D perhaps matches TRBD1 (6 bases). Trimming shortened V by 8 bases and J by 0 bases, and 13 bases separated the two germline ends. The V gene's germline CDR1 is SGHVS and CDR2 FQNEAQ. The CDR3 runs to 14 residues. Here the CDR3 reads CASSSRGLNTEAFF. CDR3 in DNA: TGTGCCAGCTCCTCGAGGGGGTTGAACACTGAAGCTTTCTTT.

This rearrangement joins TRBV20-1 to TRBJ2-5; D possibly corresponds to TRBD2 (6 bases). The germline CDR1 and CDR2 sequences are DFQATT and SNEGSKA (reference sequence). V shed 6 bases and J shed 5 bases, with 10 bases lying between them. The CDR3 sequence is 11 residues long. Written as DNA, the CDR3 is TGCAGTGCCCTAGCGAAGGAGACCCAGTACTTC. Protein product: CSALAKETQYF.

This clone was recorded a few times. Other DNA sequences in the same sample also yield this CDR3. The chain uses TRBV18 and TRBJ2-1; 8 bases agree with TRBD2. The CDR3 covers 16 residues. Per the germline V gene, CDR1 is KGHSH and CDR2 is LQKENI. V gave up 0 bases and J gave up 4 bases; unmatched junction bases: 5. In DNA form, the CDR3 reads TGTGCCAGCTCACCACCGAGCGGGGGCCGGTACAATGAGCAGTTCTTC. It is translated as CASSPPSGGRYNEQFF.

The chain links TRBV11-3 to TRBJ1-2; 8 positions match TRBD1. Germline V gene sequence: CDR1 SGHNT, CDR2 YENEEA. The length of the CDR3 is 14 residues. V lost 5 bases to trimming and J lost 6 bases; unmatched junction nucleotides: 8. The CDR3 coding sequence is TGTGCCAGCAGCCCCGGACAGGGACCAGATGGCTACACCTTC. Residues: CASSPGQGPDGYTF.

The sample holds a few counts of this clone. The gene calls are TRBV7-9 and TRBJ2-7; D is perhaps TRBD1 (6 bases). V lost 5 bases to trimming and J lost 6 bases, with 14 bases between them. The CDR3 spans 13 residues. In germline, CDR1 is SEHNR, CDR2 FQNEAQ (reference sequence). In DNA form, the CDR3 reads TGTGCCAGCAGCCGACCCCAGGGGAGCGAGCAGTACTTC. Its translation: CASSRPQGSEQYF.